Described below is a single T cell receptor (beta chain) sequence and its context. This clone has a single count. Its antigen is currently not known. Base qualities are not at hand, and no much larger clone is one base apart. The data originate from a study of blood T cell repertoires in COVID-19 (dated by TCRdb to 2018 to 2020). In terms of the full investigation: The collaborator samples originated in the United States, Italy and Spain and spanned the acute and convalescent phases of COVID-19. Where HLA class I and class II types were available, the types were taken from metadata supplied by the sample provider, not from assay-based typing. The material from the prospective study consisted of cDNA or gDNA derived from T cells, B-cell-depleted T cells, or PBMCs. Samples came from the ongoing ImmuneRACE study (first 160 participants) plus 1,254 subjects from 6 global collaborators. The dataset comprised deeply sampled blood TCRbeta repertoires from subjects exposed to, actively infected with, or recovered from COVID-19. Nearly every sample came with metadata listing a de-identified subject ID, COVID-19 status, age in years and sex. A freely available public database, intended as a resource for researchers studying the immune response to SARS-CoV-2, is where the repertoires were released. What the study reported, not specific to this receptor: The quantity of clinical and demographic metadata differed by source and by participant and was supplied without curation.

At the junction V is shortened by 8 bases and J by 1 base; bases outside the gene matches: 6. CDR1 and CDR2 (SNHLY, FYNNEI) derive from the germline V gene. The CDR3, cysteine through phenylalanine, is 14 amino acids long. Only the CDR3 DNA is retained, 42 bases long and in frame from the first base. The immunoSEQ Assay, a bias-controlled multiplex PCR, was used to amplify TCRbeta CDR3 regions from genomic DNA. In the source study's methods: Nucleated cell counts per sample were estimated from amplification of reference gene primers within the assay. Sequence reads were collapsed and filtered to measure the absolute abundance of every unique TCRbeta CDR3 rearrangement. Productive Simpson clonality was computed per sample as the square root of Simpson's diversity index over productive rearrangements. As stored in TCRdb, this immuneACCESS dataset retains in-frame rearrangements with V and J assigned. A fraction of the clones does not appear; measured against another copy, unresolved V genes explain less than half of the discrepancy, and the remainder lacks a known reason. Clone size and the V and J calls come from that table; the DNA yielded D and trimming. Counted in this sample were about 220,000 clones; approximately 81% of them appeared once. The top ten clones comprise about 3.6% of the sample.

Whole blood was collected in K2EDTA tubes by collaborating institutions according to the institutions' own protocols. Collaborator samples were shipped for TCRbeta analysis as frozen whole blood, isolated PBMCs, or DNA extracted from either sample type. Sequencing was carried out using peripheral blood. The chain employs TRBV2 and TRBJ1-2, with 8 bases aligning to TRBD1. This clonotype originated in a woman of 80 years or more with acute or convalescent COVID-19. The CDR3 reads CASRRGTGNYGYTF. The DNA is as follows: TGTGCCAGCCGGCGGGGGACAGGTAACTATGGCTACACCTTC.